This T cell receptor beta chain was captured in a study of shared clonotypes between healthy human individuals. Repertoires were generated with immunoSEQ multiplex PCR, while TCRdb's copy carries only in-frame clones and drops some. The sample shows roughly 2.5 million clones, more than 80% of them seen only once. General observations from the study: Lower generation probabilities were found for non-shared clonotypes than for those shared by all four donors.

On this clone: The antigen remains unidentified.

V lost 1 base to trimming and J lost 5 bases, with 20 bases between them. The CDR3 is 18 residues long. CDR1 is SEHNR, CDR2 FQNEAQ, per germline (reference sequence). The J gene is TRBJ1-4, the V gene TRBV7-9; D possibly corresponds to TRBD1 (5 bases). Sequencing was carried out using naive CD4+ T cells sorted from blood. Indicated subset: CD45RA+ positively selected. This receptor was obtained from a young man in good health. The CDR3 coding sequence is TGTGCCAGCAGCTTAGGGACAATTGCCGTCGGGGGAAATGAAAAACTGTTTTTT. This encodes CASSLGTIAVGGNEKLFF.